This T cell receptor beta chain emerged from a study of blood T cell repertoires in COVID-19. In the study overall: Researchers got acute and convalescent COVID-19 samples from the United States, Italy and Spain. Sample material is recorded as cDNA or gDNA derived from T cells, B-cell-depleted T cells, or PBMCs.

The CDR3 is 18 amino acids. Trimming took off 4 bases at V and 4 bases at J, with 23 bases between the two ends. In germline, CDR1 is SGHRS, CDR2 YFSETQ. Original handling: Reference gene primers were amplified, and this amplification served to estimate nucleated cell counts. Measured with immunoSEQ multiplex PCR; TCRdb has only the in-frame clones, and not every one. V and J calls and clone size are as listed in that table; D and trimming were resolved from the DNA. The sample carries 100,000 to 150,000 clones, about 86% recorded once. The clonotype was recovered from a woman aged 45-59 years with active or convalescent COVID-19. The gene calls are TRBV5-1 and TRBJ2-2; D may be TRBD2 (5 bases). The specimen was peripheral blood. This CDR3 reads CASSVPRDVNRITGELFF. DNA for the CDR3: TGCGCCAGCAGCGTCCCCCGGGATGTTAATCGGATCACCGGGGAGCTGTTTTTT. Using reference TRBV5-1 and TRBJ2-2 for the parts outside the CDR3, the full variable domain is KAGVTQTPRYLIKTRGQQVTLSCSPISGHRSVSWYQQTPGQGLQFLFEYFSETQRNKGNFPGRFSGRQFSNSRSEMNVSTLELGDSALYLCASSVPRDVNRITGELFFGEGSRLTVL.